These 30 T cell receptor beta chains originate from one sample sequenced in a study of STAT5B mutations in CD4+ large granular lymphocyte leukemia. The protocol was immunoSEQ multiplex PCR, while the TCRdb copy is restricted to in-frame clones and leaves out a portion. The sample holds tens of thousands of clones, under 90% seen once. What was sequenced was CD4+ T cells from blood buffy coats. The receptors come from a human donor in good health.

The chain links TRBV10-3 to TRBJ2-1, with TRBD2 matching 7 bases. CDR1 is ENHRY and CDR2 is SYGVKD in the germline V gene. V was pared by 0 bases and J by 6 bases, with 8 bases of the junction left unmatched. This CDR3 is 16 amino acids long. CDR3 residues: CAISESKRDGSNEQFF. In DNA form, the CDR3 reads TGTGCCATCAGTGAGTCTAAGCGGGACGGGTCCAATGAGCAGTTCTTC.

V is TRBV29-1 and J is TRBJ2-5, with 15 bases that match TRBD2. CDR1 and CDR2 (germline): SQVTM, ANQGSEA. V trimming: 6 bases; J trimming: 5 bases; junction bases outside the gene matches: 10. CDR3 length: 16 residues. The CDR3 region has the DNA TGCAGCGTGGCCCGGACTAGCGGGGGGGTATGGGAGACCCAGTACTTC. It codes for CSVARTSGGVWETQYF.

The J gene is TRBJ2-1, the V gene TRBV2; perhaps TRBD1 as D (6 bases). Trimming took 5 bases from V and 5 from J, leaving 13 bases between them. CDR1 and CDR2 (germline): SNHLY, FYNNEI. This CDR3 spans 14 amino acids. The CDR3 DNA reads TGTGCCAGCAGTCTATGGCAGGGGAACAATGAGCAGTTCTTC. Protein product: CASSLWQGNNEQFF.

CDR3 DNA sequence: TGTGCCAGCAGCTTAGCTACTAGGGGGACCGAAGCTTTCTTT. Protein product: CASSLATRGTEAFF. The V call is TRBV7-2, the J call TRBJ1-1; the D gene is possibly TRBD1 (6 bases). The germline gives CDR1 SGHTA, CDR2 FQGNSA. The CDR3 runs 14 residues. V was cut by 0 bases and J by 8 bases, with 13 bases left in between.

In DNA form, the CDR3 reads TGTGCCAGCAGCAACCTCGGACGAAACACCATATATTTT. Protein product: CASSNLGRNTIYF. The rearrangement uses TRBV6-1 and TRBJ1-3; D uncertain. Trimming stripped 6 bases from V and 5 bases from J, with 11 bases between. Germline-derived CDR1 and CDR2 are MNHNS and SASEGT. There are 13 residues in the CDR3.

CDR3 DNA sequence: TGTGCCAGCAGCCCGTTCACCCGTCGCTCCTACGAGCAGTACTTC. Amino acids: CASSPFTRRSYEQYF. The chain joins TRBV7-2 to TRBJ2-7; the D is unclear. This CDR3 has 15 residues. The V and J ends lost 5 bases and 0 bases respectively, with 14 bases between them. Germline V gene sequence: CDR1 SGHTA, CDR2 FQGNSA.

This clone was found a few times. The rearrangement uses TRBV2 and TRBJ1-4; maybe TRBD1 (5 bases). V lost 6 bases and J 8 bases, leaving 10 bases between the germline ends. The CDR3 length is 12 residues. From germline, CDR1 is SNHLY and CDR2 FYNNEI. The CDR3 spells CASSPQEEKLFF. CDR3 coding DNA: TGTGCCAGCAGCCCACAGGAAGAAAAACTGTTTTTT.

The chain couples TRBV7-9 to TRBJ1-5, with D perhaps matching TRBD1 (5 bases). Germline CDR1 is SEHNR and CDR2 is FQNEAQ (reference sequence). Trimming left V 5 bases short and J 3 bases short, with 11 bases between. The CDR3 totals 14 residues. Written as DNA, the CDR3 is TGTGCCAGCAGCCACGGGACGTTCAATCAGCCCCAGCATTTT. This translates into CASSHGTFNQPQHF.

The chain joins TRBV5-6 to TRBJ1-2; D perhaps matches TRBD1 (5 bases). The germline CDR1 and CDR2 sequences are SGHDT and YYEEEE. Trimming stripped 0 bases from V and 4 bases from J, with 13 bases between. The CDR3 has 15 amino acids. The CDR3 loop is CASSLDPGPTYGYTF. The CDR3 region has the DNA TGTGCCAGCAGCTTGGACCCGGGACCGACCTATGGCTACACCTTC.

This clone has just a few counts. This chain connects TRBV5-1 to TRBJ1-1; the D gene is possibly TRBD1 (5 bases). Germline V gene data show CDR1 as SGHRS and CDR2 as YFSETQ. CDR3 length: 11 amino acids. The V end was cut by 3 bases, the J end by 7 bases, with 7 bases between. The CDR3 reads CASSSQGEAFF. DNA of the CDR3: TGCGCCAGCAGCTCGCAGGGTGAAGCTTTCTTT.

A few counts support this clone. The chain uses TRBV18 and TRBJ2-3; no reliable D call. Germline-derived CDR1 and CDR2 are KGHSH and LQKENI. This CDR3 comprises 15 residues. Trimming removed 2 bases at V and 0 bases at J, with 9 bases between. This chain's CDR3 is CASSPGDYSTDTQYF. The CDR3 coding sequence is TGTGCCAGCTCACCAGGGGATTATAGCACAGATACGCAGTATTTT.

The chain couples TRBV7-2 to TRBJ2-4, with TRBD2 matching 9 bases. The CDR3 has 16 residues. Germline trimming cut 1 base from V and 5 bases from J; bases unmatched to any gene: 6. Germline loops: CDR1 SGHTA, CDR2 FQGNSA. In DNA form, the CDR3 reads TGTGCCAGCAGCTTAGGGGGCGGGGGGGCACAAAACATTCAGTACTTC. It is translated as CASSLGGGGAQNIQYF.

This CDR3 reads CASSWGTNEQFF. The CDR3 DNA reads TGTGCCAGCAGTTGGGGGACTAATGAGCAGTTCTTC. The genes are TRBV2 and TRBJ2-1; perhaps TRBD2 as D (6 bases). The CDR3 length is 12 residues. Germline V CDR1 and CDR2: SNHLY, FYNNEI. V lost 5 bases and J lost 7, with 9 bases in between.

The chain uses TRBV12-1 and TRBJ2-7. TRBV12-1 is flagged as a pseudogene. This CDR3 is 15 amino acids long. CDR3 sequence: CASPSPRTSSYEQYF. The CDR3 bases are TGTGCCAGCCCGAGCCCCAGGACGTCTTCCTACGAGCAGTACTTC.

This chain uses TRBV7-2 with TRBJ2-5, with 11 nucleotides matching TRBD2. Germline CDR1 is SGHTA and CDR2 is FQGNSA. Trimming at V came to 0 bases and at J to 5 bases, leaving 5 bases not matched to a gene. The CDR3 extends over 16 amino acids. The CDR3, as DNA: TGTGCCAGCAGCTTAGCACTAGCGGGAGTAAGGGAGACCCAGTACTTC. Translation: CASSLALAGVRETQYF.

The chain couples TRBV28 to TRBJ1-6; 10 bases are shared with TRBD1. The CDR3 length is 14 residues. CDR1 is MDHEN, CDR2 SYDVKM, per germline. Trimming at V came to 8 bases and at J to 10 bases, leaving 8 bases not matched to a gene. CDR3 bases: TGTGCCAGCGCTCAGACAGGGGGCCTGTCACCCCTCCACTTT. Its translation is CASAQTGGLSPLHF.

V usage is TRBV19 and J usage is TRBJ1-5; no reliable D call. V was cut by 4 bases and J by 4 bases, with 11 bases left in between. From germline, CDR1 is LNHDA and CDR2 SQIVND (reference sequence). The CDR3 runs 14 residues. The CDR3 DNA follows: TGTGCCAGTAGTAGAGGGCAGACTAATCAGCCCCAGCATTTT. Translated, it gives CASSRGQTNQPQHF.

This clone appeared a few times. The chain links TRBV14 to TRBJ2-3; 10 bases match TRBD2. Trimming took 4 bases from V and 5 from J; bases not matched to a gene: 3. This CDR3 has 14 amino acids. Germline CDR1 SGHDN, CDR2 FVKESK. The CDR3 protein is CASSPLAGRDTQYF. The CDR3 DNA reads as TGTGCCAGCAGCCCACTAGCGGGACGAGATACGCAGTATTTT.

The CDR3 coding sequence is TGTGCCAGCAGCTTATGGGGAGAGACCCAGTACTTC. It encodes CASSLWGETQYF. This chain uses TRBV7-6 with TRBJ2-5; D not resolved. Germline CDR1 is SGHVS and CDR2 is FNYEAQ. The CDR3 totals 12 residues. V lost 2 bases and J 4 bases, leaving 5 bases between the germline ends. Full variable domain (rest looked up from reference TRBV7-6 and TRBJ2-5): GAGVSQSPRYKVTKRGQDVALRCDPISGHVSLYWYRQALGQGPEFLTYFNYEAQQDKSGLPNDRFSAERPEGSISTLTIQRTEQRDSAMYRCASSLWGETQYFGPGTRLLVL.

V and J are TRBV27 and TRBJ2-2; D is ambiguous. Trimming shortened V by 8 bases and J by 4 bases, and 20 bases separated the two germline ends. The germline V gene encodes CDR1 MNHEY and CDR2 SMNVEV (reference sequence). CDR3 length equals 16 residues. Here the CDR3 DNA reads TGTGCCAGCGGTCTCTTCTTGGGTCGAGGCACCGGGGAGCTGTTTTTT. It is translated as CASGLFLGRGTGELFF.

The chain links TRBV5-1 to TRBJ1-1, with 7 nucleotides matching TRBD1. CDR1 is SGHRS, CDR2 YFSETQ, per germline. The CDR3 contains 16 residues. Unmatched junction bases numbered 7, after V lost 0 bases and J lost 2 bases. CDR3 sequence: CASSLERSGGNTEAFF. CDR3 sequence (DNA): TGCGCCAGCAGCTTGGAGCGGTCAGGGGGAAACACTGAAGCTTTCTTT.

The J gene is TRBJ1-1, the V gene TRBV4-3; possibly TRBD1 for D (5 bases). Trimming took off 1 base at V and 0 bases at J, with 12 bases between the two ends. Germline V lookup: CDR1 LGHNA, CDR2 YSLEER. The CDR3 has 16 residues. The CDR3, as DNA: TGCGCCAGCAGCCAAGGGGTCGCAGGGATGAACACTGAAGCTTTCTTT. Residues: CASSQGVAGMNTEAFF.

A single count supports this clone. This chain connects TRBV19 to TRBJ2-4; tentative D call: TRBD2 (6 bases). The CDR3 is 16 residues long. V was cut by 3 bases and J by 1 base, with 13 bases left in between. Germline values: CDR1 LNHDA, CDR2 SQIVND (reference sequence). The CDR3 loop reads CASSIGRGVAKNIQYF. The DNA for the CDR3 is TGTGCCAGTAGTATTGGGCGCGGGGTGGCCAAAAACATTCAGTACTTC. The variable domain in full, completed from reference TRBV19 and TRBJ2-4, reads DGGITQSPKYLFRKEGQNVTLSCEQNLNHDAMYWYRQDPGQGLRLIYYSQIVNDFQKGDIAEGYSVSREKKESFPLTVTSAQKNPTAFYLCASSIGRGVAKNIQYFGAGTRLSVL.

V is TRBV15 and J is TRBJ2-3; no firm D call. CDR1 is LNHNV, CDR2 YYDKDF, per germline (reference sequence). V gave up 1 base and J gave up 0 bases, with 8 bases separating them. The CDR3 is made up of 15 amino acids. CDR3 amino acids: CATSRGGISTDTQYF. The DNA of the CDR3 is TGTGCCACCAGCAGAGGTGGCATTAGCACAGATACGCAGTATTTT.

This sequence joins TRBV10-3 and TRBJ2-1, with 10 bases matching TRBD1. In germline, CDR1 is ENHRY, CDR2 SYGVKD. The V gene end was trimmed by 2 bases and the J gene end by 2 bases; junction bases not matched to a gene: 3. The CDR3 has 16 residues. The CDR3 protein is CAISEGQGETYNEQFF. The CDR3 bases are TGTGCCATCAGTGAGGGACAGGGGGAAACCTACAATGAGCAGTTCTTC.

This rearrangement joins TRBV15 to TRBJ1-4, with D possibly being TRBD1 (6 bases). The CDR3 consists of 13 residues. CDR1 LNHNV and CDR2 YYDKDF come from the germline V gene (reference sequence). V lost 9 bases and J 7 bases, leaving 15 bases between the germline ends. The CDR3 DNA is TGTGCCACGGAGACAGGTCCGGGTGAAAAACTGTTTTTT. Translated, it gives CATETGPGEKLFF.

V and J are TRBV11-3 and TRBJ2-1, with D tentatively TRBD1 or TRBD2 (5 bases each). V lost 4 bases to trimming and J lost 2 bases, with 15 bases between them. Germline loops: CDR1 SGHNT, CDR2 YENEEA. The CDR3 extends over 16 amino acids. CDR3 sequence: CASSSRGMVPYNEQFF. Written as DNA, the CDR3 is TGTGCCAGCAGCTCCCGGGGCATGGTGCCCTACAATGAGCAGTTCTTC.

This sequence joins TRBV6-5 and TRBJ2-3, with TRBD1 matching 10 bases. The CDR3 contains 14 residues. The germline V gene has CDR1 MNHEY and CDR2 SVGAGI. V was clipped by 6 bases and J by 5 bases; unmatched bases: 5. The CDR3 protein is CASSRGQGRDTQYF. In DNA, the CDR3 is TGTGCCAGCAGCCGGGGACAGGGGAGAGATACGCAGTATTTT.

This chain joins TRBV2 and TRBJ2-2; TRBD1 is a possible D gene (6 bases). V was pared by 1 base and J by 4 bases, with 13 bases between. The germline V gene encodes CDR1 SNHLY and CDR2 FYNNEI. This CDR3 comprises 16 residues. DNA for the CDR3: TGTGCCAGCAGTGAAGGGGCAGGGGCCGGCACCGGGGAGCTGTTTTTT. Translation: CASSEGAGAGTGELFF. Looking up the rest from reference TRBV2 and TRBJ2-2 gives the full variable domain: EPEVTQTPSHQVTQMGQEVILRCVPISNHLYFYWYRQILGQKVEFLVSFYNNEISEKSEIFDDQFSVERPDGSNFTLKIRSTKLEDSAMYFCASSEGAGAGTGELFFGEGSRLTVL.

This clone occurred once. The chain employs TRBV29-1 and TRBJ2-5; D possibly corresponds to TRBD1 (5 bases). The V end lost 6 bases, the J end lost 5 bases, and 13 bases lay between the germline ends. Germline values: CDR1 SQVTM, CDR2 ANQGSEA. The CDR3 runs to 12 residues. This CDR3 reads CSVAREGETQYF. CDR3 DNA sequence: TGCAGCGTCGCCAGGGAAGGGGAGACCCAGTACTTC.